This is a list of T cell receptor beta chains from one sample in a study of T cells after yellow fever vaccination. Using its own MiXCR run on the 5' RACE reads, TCRdb lists one record per CDR3 protein. The sample holds about 96,000 distinct CDR3 sequences, more than 7.5% seen once. The sample in question was CD8+ T cells not binding an NS4B(214-222) dextramer, sorted from PBMCs, obtained roughly 15 days after the first yellow fever vaccination. The receptors shown here come from a man younger than 30 who received the YFV17D yellow fever vaccine. CDR3s include the opening cysteine and the closing phenylalanine or tryptophan. The D gene is left open where the match is weak. Clone size, where shown, is once, few, many, or a class for clones that have expanded.

V	size	D	J	DNA	CDR3
TRBV5-1	few	-	TRBJ1-2	TGCGCCAGCAGCAAATTACAACTAGGCGGCTACACCTTC	CASSKLQLGGYTF
TRBV20-1	few	-	TRBJ2-5	TGCAGTGTTTGGCGGGCCCGGACTCAAGAGACCCAGTACTTC	CSVWRARTQETQYF
TRBV10-3	once	-	TRBJ1-1	TGTGCCATCAGTGAGTCGGGAGTTGAAGCTTTCTTT	CAISESGVEAFF
TRBV4-2	few	TRBD1	TRBJ2-7	TGTGCCAGCAGCAACCCGACAGGGGAAGCTTGGTTTAGCTACGAGCAGTACTTC	CASSNPTGEAWFSYEQYF
TRBV19	few	-	TRBJ2-6	TGTGCCAGTAGTATCCTAGGGGGCTCTGGGGCCAACGTCCTGACTTTC	CASSILGGSGANVLTF
TRBV7-2	few	TRBD1	TRBJ2-7	TGTGCCAGCGGCCCCGGGACAGACTACGAGCAGTACTTC	CASGPGTDYEQYF
TRBV6-5	few	-	TRBJ2-7	TGTGCCAGCAGTTACTCGAGCGTGGTCAGCTCCTACGAGCAGTACTTC	CASSYSSVVSSYEQYF
TRBV4-3	-	TRBD2	TRBJ2-5	TGCGCCAGCAGCCAAGCTTACAAAGGACTAGCGCAAGAGACCCAGTACTTC	CASSQAYKGLAQETQYF
TRBV28	-	TRBD2	TRBJ2-7	TGTGCCAGCAGGTTAGCGGGGGCCGGGAGCTACGAGCAGTACTTC	CASRLAGAGSYEQYF
TRBV10-2	many	TRBD2	TRBJ2-1	TGCGCCAGCAGTGGCTGGACTAGCGGGACAAGAAATGAGCAGTTCTTC	CASSGWTSGTRNEQFF